This T cell receptor beta chain stems from a study of CD8 T cells in ankylosing spondylitis. This clonotype was seen at least ten times. TCRdb passed the 5' RACE reads through MiXCR, listing each CDR3 protein once. The sample shows about 44,000 distinct CDR3 sequences, approximately 10% of them seen only once. The CDR3 extends over 15 amino acids. The germline V gene has CDR1 SGHRS and CDR2 YFSETQ. V shed 4 bases and J shed 0 bases, with 14 bases lying between them. This chain uses TRBV5-1 with TRBJ2-7; a weak D match, TRBD2 (5 bases). The clonotype originates from a male donor with ankylosing spondylitis or in good health (not recorded which). Sequenced input: blood, either unsorted or a sorted T cell fraction (not recorded which). CDR3 sequence (DNA): TGCGCCAGCAGCCGCAGCGGAGCCGCCTCCTACGAGCAGTACTTC. Encoded protein: CASSRSGAASYEQYF.